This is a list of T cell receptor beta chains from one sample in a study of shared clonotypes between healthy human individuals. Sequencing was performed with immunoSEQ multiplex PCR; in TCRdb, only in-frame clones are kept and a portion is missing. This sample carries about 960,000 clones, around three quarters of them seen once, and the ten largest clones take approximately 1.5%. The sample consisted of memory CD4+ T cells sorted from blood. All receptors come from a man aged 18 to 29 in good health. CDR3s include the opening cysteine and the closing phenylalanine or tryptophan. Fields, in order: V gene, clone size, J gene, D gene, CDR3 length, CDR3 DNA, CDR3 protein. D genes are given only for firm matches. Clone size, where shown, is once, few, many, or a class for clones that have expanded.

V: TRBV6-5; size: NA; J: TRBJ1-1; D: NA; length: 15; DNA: TGTGCCAGCAGTTCCCCCCAGTATCCGGGCGTGGGAGCTTTCTTT; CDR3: CASSSPQYPGVGAFF
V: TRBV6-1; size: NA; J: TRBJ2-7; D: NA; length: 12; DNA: TGTGCCAGCGGACCGTCCGCAGGCGAGCAGTACTTC; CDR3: CASGPSAGEQYF
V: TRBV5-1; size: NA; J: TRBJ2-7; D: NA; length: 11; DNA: TGCGCCAGCAGCTCTCTCTACGAGCAGTACTTC; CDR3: CASSSLYEQYF
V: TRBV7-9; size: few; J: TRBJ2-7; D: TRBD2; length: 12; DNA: TGTGCCAGCGCGGGGGGCATGAACGAGCAGTACTTC; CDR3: CASAGGMNEQYF
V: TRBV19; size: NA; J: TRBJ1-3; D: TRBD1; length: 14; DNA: TGTGCCAGTAGAGATACAGGGGCTGGAAACACCATATATTTT; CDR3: CASRDTGAGNTIYF
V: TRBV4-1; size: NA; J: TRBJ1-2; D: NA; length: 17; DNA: TGCGCCAGCAGCCCCCAGGGACTGGGATCTGCTTTCTATGGCTACACCTTC; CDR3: CASSPQGLGSAFYGYTF
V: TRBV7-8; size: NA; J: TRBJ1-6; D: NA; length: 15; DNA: TGTGCCAGCAGCTTCCAGACACAGCAGGCTTCACCCCTCCACTTT; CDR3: CASSFQTQQASPLHF
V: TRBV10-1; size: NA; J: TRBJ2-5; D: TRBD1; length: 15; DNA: TGCGCCAGCAGTAAGGGACAGGCCTACGGAGAGACCCAGTACTTC; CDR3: CASSKGQAYGETQYF
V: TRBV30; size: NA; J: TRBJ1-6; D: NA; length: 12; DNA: TGTGCCTGGAGTGCTGGGGATTCACCCCTCCACTTT; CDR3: CAWSAGDSPLHF
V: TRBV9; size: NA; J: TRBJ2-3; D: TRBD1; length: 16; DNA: TGTGCCAGCAGCGCCCGAGACTCCAGGGGGACAGATACGCAGTATTTT; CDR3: CASSARDSRGTDTQYF
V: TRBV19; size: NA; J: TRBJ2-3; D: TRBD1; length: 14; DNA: TGTGCCAGTAGGGACAGGGGGCGCACAGATACGCAGTATTTT; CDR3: CASRDRGRTDTQYF
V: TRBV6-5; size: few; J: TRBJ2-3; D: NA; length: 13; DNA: TGTGCCAGCAGCGCGTCGGACACAGATACGCAGTATTTT; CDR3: CASSASDTDTQYF
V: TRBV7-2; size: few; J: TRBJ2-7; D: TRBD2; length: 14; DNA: TGTGCCAGCAGGCGACTAGCCGGAACCTACGAGCAGTACTTC; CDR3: CASRRLAGTYEQYF
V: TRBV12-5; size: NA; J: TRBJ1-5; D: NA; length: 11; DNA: TGTGCTAGTGGCAAGAATCAGCCCCAGCATTTT; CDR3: CASGKNQPQHF
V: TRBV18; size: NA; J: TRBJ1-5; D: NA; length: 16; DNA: TGTGCCAGCTCACCTACAACGCCGGATAGCAATCAGCCCCAGCATTTT; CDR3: CASSPTTPDSNQPQHF
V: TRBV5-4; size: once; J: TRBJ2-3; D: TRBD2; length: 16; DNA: TGTGCCAGCAGCCCACCCCGCCTAGCGGGAGCAGATACGCAGTATTTT; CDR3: CASSPPRLAGADTQYF
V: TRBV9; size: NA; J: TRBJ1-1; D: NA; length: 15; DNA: TGTGCCAGCAGCGTCGGTGGGGCATGGGTCACTGAAGCTTTCTTT; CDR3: CASSVGGAWVTEAFF
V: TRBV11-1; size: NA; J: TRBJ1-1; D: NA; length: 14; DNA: TGTGCCAGCAGCCTAGGACTTTCCTCGGGGGAAGCTTTCTTT; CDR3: CASSLGLSSGEAFF
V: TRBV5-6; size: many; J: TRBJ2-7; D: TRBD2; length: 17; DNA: TGTGCCAGCAGCCCCGCCCGCGGGGGGGGGCCTTCCTACGAGCAGTACTTC; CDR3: CASSPARGGGPSYEQYF
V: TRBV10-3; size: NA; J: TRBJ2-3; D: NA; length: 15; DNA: TGTGCCGCGGACTCTAGCGCCAGGGGGACAGATACGCAGTATTTT; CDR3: CAADSSARGTDTQYF
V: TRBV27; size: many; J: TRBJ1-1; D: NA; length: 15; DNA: TGTGCCAGCAGAAACCCTTTGAGGGGTCCGTCGGAAGCTTTCTTT; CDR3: CASRNPLRGPSEAFF
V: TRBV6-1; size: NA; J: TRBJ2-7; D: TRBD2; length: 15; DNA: TGTGCCAGCAGTGGAGGGACTAGCGGGATGTACGAGCAGTACTTC; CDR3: CASSGGTSGMYEQYF
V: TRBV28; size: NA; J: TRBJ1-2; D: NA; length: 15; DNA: TGTGCCAGCAGTTTTATGGGGCGGGAAAACTATGGCTACACCTTC; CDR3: CASSFMGRENYGYTF
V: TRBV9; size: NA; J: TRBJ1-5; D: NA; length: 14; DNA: TGTGCCAGCAACCCTGGACAGAGCAATCAGCCCCAGCATTTT; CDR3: CASNPGQSNQPQHF
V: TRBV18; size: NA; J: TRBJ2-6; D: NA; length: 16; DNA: TGTGCCAGCACCCCCTACGGGAGTGTAGGGGCCAACGTCCTGACTTTC; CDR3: CASTPYGSVGANVLTF
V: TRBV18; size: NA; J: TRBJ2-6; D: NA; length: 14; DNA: TGTGCCAGCTCACGCGTCTCTGGGGCCAACGTCCTGACTTTC; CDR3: CASSRVSGANVLTF
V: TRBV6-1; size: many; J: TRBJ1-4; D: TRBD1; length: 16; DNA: TGTGCCAGCAGTGCTATACGGACAGGAGGGGTTGAAAAACTGTTTTTT; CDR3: CASSAIRTGGVEKLFF
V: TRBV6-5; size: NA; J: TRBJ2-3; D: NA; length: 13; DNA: TGTGCCAGCAGGGAGGGTAACACAGATACGCAGTATTTT; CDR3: CASREGNTDTQYF
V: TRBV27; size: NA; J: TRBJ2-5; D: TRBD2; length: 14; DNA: TGTGCCAGCAGTCCCAACCTAGCGGGAGAGACCCAGTACTTC; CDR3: CASSPNLAGETQYF
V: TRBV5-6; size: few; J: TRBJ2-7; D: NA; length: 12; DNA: TGTGCCAGCAACCAGCAGGCCTACGAGCAGTACTTC; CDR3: CASNQQAYEQYF
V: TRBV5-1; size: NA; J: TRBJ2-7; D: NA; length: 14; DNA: TGCGCCAGCAGCTTCTTCTTGAGCTCCTACGAGCAGTACTTC; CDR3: CASSFFLSSYEQYF
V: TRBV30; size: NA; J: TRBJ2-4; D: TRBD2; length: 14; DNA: TGTGCCTGGGAGCGGGGGGCTGGCAAAAACATTCAGTACTTC; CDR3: CAWERGAGKNIQYF
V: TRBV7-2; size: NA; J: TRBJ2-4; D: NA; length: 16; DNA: TGTGCCAGCAGCCCAGAAGGGGGCGGGAGAGGAAACATTCAGTACTTC; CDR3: CASSPEGGGRGNIQYF
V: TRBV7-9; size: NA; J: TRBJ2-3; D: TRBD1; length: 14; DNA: TGTGCCAGCAGCCGGGACAGGGACACAGATACGCAGTATTTT; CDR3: CASSRDRDTDTQYF
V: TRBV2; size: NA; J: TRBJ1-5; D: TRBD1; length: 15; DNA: TGTGCCAGCAGTGGCCAACAGGGGGGCAATCAGCCCCAGCATTTT; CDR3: CASSGQQGGNQPQHF
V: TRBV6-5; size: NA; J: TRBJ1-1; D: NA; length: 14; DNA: TGTGCCAGCAGTTACGGTGGATTGAACACTGAAGCTTTCTTT; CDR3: CASSYGGLNTEAFF
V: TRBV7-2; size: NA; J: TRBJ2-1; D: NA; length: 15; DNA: TGTGCCAGCAGCTTAGTAGCGCCTCCGGGGAATGAGCAGTTCTTC; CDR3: CASSLVAPPGNEQFF
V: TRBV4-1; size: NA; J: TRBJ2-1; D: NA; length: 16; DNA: TGCGCCAGCAGCCAAGGGGTCACCTCCCTTTACAATGAGCAGTTCTTC; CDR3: CASSQGVTSLYNEQFF
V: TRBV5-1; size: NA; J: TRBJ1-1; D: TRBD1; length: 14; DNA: TGCGCCAGCAGCACCACAGGGGGGAACACTGAAGCTTTCTTT; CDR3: CASSTTGGNTEAFF
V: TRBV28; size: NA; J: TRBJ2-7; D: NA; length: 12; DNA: TGTGCCAGCAGCCCTGCTCCGTGGGAGCAGTACTTC; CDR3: CASSPAPWEQYF
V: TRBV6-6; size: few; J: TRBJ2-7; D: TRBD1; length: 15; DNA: TGTGCCAGCAGTTACATCGGGACAGTGGGATTCGAGCAGTACTTC; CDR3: CASSYIGTVGFEQYF
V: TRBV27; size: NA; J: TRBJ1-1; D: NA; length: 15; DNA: TGTGCCAGCAGCCGGGGCGCGGAGATGAACACTGAAGCTTTCTTT; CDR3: CASSRGAEMNTEAFF
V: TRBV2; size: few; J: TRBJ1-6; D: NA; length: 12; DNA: TGTGCCAGCAGACGCTCCAATTCACCCCTCCACTTT; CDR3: CASRRSNSPLHF
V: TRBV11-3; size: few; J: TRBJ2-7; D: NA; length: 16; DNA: TGTGCCAGCAGCTTATCGGGAACAGGGTCTAGCAACGAGCAGTACTTC; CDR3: CASSLSGTGSSNEQYF
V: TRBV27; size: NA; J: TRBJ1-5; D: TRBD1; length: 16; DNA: TGTGCCAGCAGATCCTGGAGGACAGGGGGCGCGCAGCCCCAGCATTTT; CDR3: CASRSWRTGGAQPQHF